This TCR beta chain was identified in a study of blood T cell repertoires in COVID-19. About the research overall: Sites across the United States, Italy and Spain contributed samples from acute and convalescent COVID-19. The analysed material was cDNA or gDNA that came from T cells, B-cell-depleted T cells, or PBMCs.

The CDR3 has 16 residues. V shed 4 bases and J shed 2 bases, with 18 bases lying between them. Germline lookup yields CDR1 LGHDT and CDR2 YNNKEL (reference sequence). In the original analysis: Estimation of nucleated cell counts was performed using reference gene primer amplification. Measured with immunoSEQ multiplex PCR; TCRdb has only the in-frame clones, and not every one. The V and J calls and the clone size are those of that table, but D and trimming were determined from the DNA. The table includes 90,000 to 120,000 clones, about nine tenths detected once. This clonotype originated in a human donor in a cohort sampled during active COVID-19. The rearrangement uses TRBV3-1 (or the pseudogene TRBV3-2) and TRBJ2-7; D gene unclear. Sequencing was carried out using peripheral blood. The CDR3 coding sequence is TGTGCCAGCAGCCCCCCCGCTTGGGTAGGAGCCTACGAGCAGTACTTC. Residues: CASSPPAWVGAYEQYF.